These 22 T cell receptor beta chains were all obtained from the same sample, sequenced in a study of cytomegalovirus exposure and HLA in healthy donors. Use of 60 Vbeta and 13 Jbeta primers characterized the PCR. TCRdb keeps only in-frame clones here, not all; method: immunoSEQ multiplex PCR. The sample's table shows about 160,000 clones. Input material: PBMCs. The receptors were sampled from a man aged 30 to 39 in good health and CMV-seronegative.

The V and J genes are TRBV6-5 and TRBJ2-7, with 10 bases fitting TRBD2. After removal of 4 bases from V and 6 bases from J, the junction contained 12 bases not matched to a gene. The germline gives CDR1 MNHEY, CDR2 SVGAGI. This CDR3 contains 16 residues. This chain's CDR3 is CASSLTLAGVSGEQYF. The CDR3 DNA reads as TGTGCCAGCAGTTTAACCCTAGCGGGAGTGTCGGGCGAGCAGTACTTC.

The chain links TRBV28 to TRBJ2-3; possibly TRBD2 for D (5 bases). Germline CDR1 reads MDHEN; CDR2 reads SYDVKM. Trimming shortened V by 6 bases and J by 6 bases, and 10 bases separated the two germline ends. The CDR3 is made up of 12 amino acids. Here the CDR3 reads CASRLVGDTQYF. DNA for the CDR3: TGTGCCAGCAGACTAGTGGGGGATACGCAGTATTTT.

The rearrangement links TRBV27 to TRBJ2-1, with 9 positions matching TRBD1. This CDR3 comprises 15 residues. Germline CDR1 reads MNHEY; CDR2 reads SMNVEV (reference sequence). Trimming took 6 bases from V and 8 from J; bases not matched to a gene: 11. The CDR3 coding sequence is TGTGCCAGCAGCACGGGACAGGGCCTTTTCGATGAGCAGTTCTTC. Protein product: CASSTGQGLFDEQFF.

The V and J genes are TRBV5-4 and TRBJ2-7, with 8 bases that match TRBD2. CDR1 and CDR2 (germline): SGHNT, YYREEE (reference sequence). After removal of 3 bases from V and 5 bases from J, the junction contained 7 bases not matched to a gene. CDR3 length: 14 amino acids. CDR3 bases: TGTGCCAGCAGCTGGGGAGCGGGAGTGAACGAGCAGTACTTC. Protein: CASSWGAGVNEQYF.

V usage is TRBV29-1 and J usage is TRBJ1-2; weak D call: TRBD1 (6 bases). V lost 6 bases and J 0 bases, leaving 11 bases between the germline ends. In germline, CDR1 is SQVTM, CDR2 ANQGSEA. The CDR3 is 13 amino acids. For the CDR3, the DNA is TGCAGCGTCCTACAGGGTCCTAACTATGGCTACACCTTC. Amino acid sequence: CSVLQGPNYGYTF.

The gene calls are TRBV5-1 and TRBJ2-7, with a tentative D call TRBD2 (5 bases). The ends were cut back, 0 bases at V and 1 base at J, with 11 bases in the middle. The CDR3 contains 15 residues. Germline V gene data show CDR1 as SGHRS and CDR2 as YFSETQ. The CDR3 coding sequence is TGCGCCAGCAGCTTGGCTAAGCGGACGTCCTACGAGCAGTACTTC. Amino acid sequence: CASSLAKRTSYEQYF.

V usage is TRBV5-6 and J usage is TRBJ2-7; 11 positions match TRBD1. The germline CDR1 and CDR2 sequences are SGHDT and YYEEEE. This CDR3 has 16 residues. V lost 4 bases, J lost 3 bases, and 9 bases stayed unmatched. The CDR3 DNA is TGTGCCAGCAGCCTGCAGGGGGGGACAGGGGGCTACGAGCAGTACTTC. Protein: CASSLQGGTGGYEQYF.

Turning to this clone: The same CDR3 also results from other DNA sequences found in this sample. The chain is built from TRBV4-1 and TRBJ2-4; D might be TRBD2 (6 bases). Germline CDR1 reads MGHRA; CDR2 reads YSYEKL. Trimming stripped 5 bases from V and 5 bases from J, with 16 bases between. The length of the CDR3 is 15 residues. The CDR3 protein is CASSSRLEVQNIQYF. CDR3 nucleotide sequence: TGCGCCAGCAGCTCCCGACTAGAAGTCCAAAACATTCAGTACTTC.

The V gene is TRBV28, the J gene TRBJ1-5; D perhaps matches TRBD1 (5 bases). Between the trimmed V and J ends, which lost 6 bases and 2 bases, there was a span of 14 bases. The CDR3 spans 15 residues. The germline gives CDR1 MDHEN, CDR2 SYDVKM. Written as DNA, the CDR3 is TGTGCCAGCAGGGGTGGACATTGGGGCAATCAGCCCCAGCATTTT. Protein: CASRGGHWGNQPQHF.

This chain uses TRBV9 with TRBJ2-1; weak D call: TRBD1 (6 bases). Germline CDR1 reads SGDLS; CDR2 reads YYNGEE. Trimming took 3 bases from V and 3 from J, leaving 13 bases between them. The CDR3 length is 15 residues. Here the CDR3 reads CASSGRGHGYNEQFF. Written as DNA, the CDR3 is TGTGCCAGCAGCGGCCGGGGACACGGCTACAATGAGCAGTTCTTC.

The genes are TRBV7-7 and TRBJ2-3; D is undetermined. Germline lookup yields CDR1 SSHAT and CDR2 FNYEAQ (reference sequence). The germline V and J ends were trimmed by 1 base and 2 bases, with 13 bases remaining between them. The length of the CDR3 is 16 residues. The CDR3 DNA reads TGTGCCAGCAGCTTAGGGGCAGGAACAGACACAGATACGCAGTATTTT. Its protein product is CASSLGAGTDTDTQYF.

The rearrangement uses TRBV11-3 and TRBJ2-3; D may be TRBD2 (6 bases). The CDR3 is 15 residues long. Germline V gives CDR1 SGHNT, CDR2 YENEEA. The V end lost 4 bases, the J end lost 3 bases, and 14 bases lay between the germline ends. The CDR3 protein is CASSSLAKLTDTQYF. The CDR3 DNA sequence: TGTGCCAGCAGCTCGCTAGCGAAGTTAACAGATACGCAGTATTTT.

The rearrangement joins TRBV6-5 to TRBJ2-7, with 9 bases that match TRBD2. The germline gives CDR1 MNHEY, CDR2 SVGAGI. CDR3 size: 12 residues. Losses at the gene ends were 4 bases for V and 6 bases for J; bases not matched to a gene: 1. The CDR3 DNA is TGTGCCAGCAGTTCTAGCGGGACCGAGCAGTACTTC. The encoded protein is CASSSSGTEQYF.

The rearrangement joins TRBV7-9 to TRBJ1-3, with 7 bases lining up with TRBD1. V was clipped by 5 bases and J by 4 bases; unmatched bases: 11. Looked up from germline, CDR1 is SEHNR and CDR2 is FQNEAQ (reference sequence). This CDR3 region has 16 residues. The CDR3 reads CASSLQGQAPGNTIYF. The CDR3 DNA follows: TGTGCCAGCAGCCTTCAAGGACAGGCACCGGGAAACACCATATATTTT. Drawing the rest from reference TRBV7-9 and TRBJ1-3, the complete variable domain is DTGVSQNPRHKITKRGQNVTFRCDPISEHNRLYWYRQTLGQGPEFLTYFQNEAQLEKSRLLSDRFSAERPKGSFSTLEIQRTEQGDSAMYLCASSLQGQAPGNTIYFGEGSWLTVV.

This sequence joins TRBV7-9 and TRBJ2-3; 7 bases match TRBD1. Germline V gene lookup returns CDR1 SEHNR and CDR2 FQNEAQ (reference sequence). CDR3 length: 13 residues. V lost 4 bases and J lost 13; bases outside the gene matches: 11. In DNA, the CDR3 is TGTGCCAGCAGCTCGCCGCGGACAGGCCCGAAGTATTTT. This sequence encodes CASSSPRTGPKYF.

This rearrangement joins TRBV5-4 to TRBJ2-5, with TRBD2 identical over 11 bases. V lost 4 bases and J lost 1; bases outside the gene matches: 3. CDR1 and CDR2 from the germline V gene are SGHNT and YYREEE (reference sequence). The CDR3 has 15 residues. CDR3 in DNA: TGTGCCAGCAGCACCGGACTAGCGGGCCAAGAGACCCAGTACTTC. It codes for CASSTGLAGQETQYF.

The chain uses TRBV7-9 and TRBJ1-2, with 7 bases that match TRBD1. The CDR3 totals 18 residues. V was pared by 4 bases and J by 6 bases, with 20 bases of the junction left unmatched. Germline lookup yields CDR1 SEHNR and CDR2 FQNEAQ (reference sequence). CDR3 residues: CASSSSLMAGGLFDGYTF. CDR3 coding DNA: TGTGCCAGCAGCTCCTCACTTATGGCAGGGGGTTTATTCGATGGCTACACCTTC.

V gene TRBV7-3 combines with J gene TRBJ1-2; 7 bases map to TRBD1. The J segment lost 5 bases and the V segment lost 4 bases, leaving 10 bases of the junction unmatched. The CDR3 runs 15 residues. From germline, CDR1 is SGHTA and CDR2 FQGTGA. The chain's CDR3 is CASSSSGGGFYGYTF. The CDR3 DNA reads TGTGCCAGCAGCTCCTCGGGAGGGGGCTTTTATGGCTACACCTTC. Based on the CDR3 plus reference TRBV7-3 and TRBJ1-2, the full variable domain is GAGVSQTPSNKVTEKGKYVELRCDPISGHTALYWYRQSLGQGPEFLIYFQGTGAADDSGLPNDRFFAVRPEGSVSTLKIQRTERGDSAVYLCASSSSGGGFYGYTFGSGTRLTVV.

The chain's CDR3 is CASSLAAAMNTEAFF. DNA for the CDR3: TGTGCCAGCAGCTTAGCGGCGGCCATGAACACTGAAGCTTTCTTT. The chain carries TRBV7-9 and TRBJ1-1; D gene ambiguous. The CDR3 has 15 residues. Germline lookup yields CDR1 SEHNR and CDR2 FQNEAQ (reference sequence). Trimming removed 0 bases at V and 0 bases at J, with 8 bases between.

This chain joins TRBV7-9 and TRBJ2-7; a weak D match, TRBD2 (6 bases). Germline V gene sequence: CDR1 SEHNR, CDR2 FQNEAQ (reference sequence). V dropped 5 bases and J dropped 0 bases, with 14 bases sitting between them. The CDR3 loop spans 15 amino acids. The CDR3 sequence: CASSQTGLSSYEQYF. In nucleotides, the CDR3 is TGTGCCAGCAGCCAGACGGGACTCTCCTCCTACGAGCAGTACTTC.

The chain is built from TRBV7-3 and TRBJ2-1, with D possibly matching TRBD1 (5 bases). V was cut by 5 bases and J by 2 bases, with 16 bases left in between. The CDR3 has 16 residues. The germline V gene encodes CDR1 SGHTA and CDR2 FQGTGA. The CDR3 here is CASSPFWGGAYNEQFF. Written as DNA, the CDR3 is TGTGCCAGCAGCCCCTTTTGGGGCGGAGCCTACAATGAGCAGTTCTTC.

The chain carries TRBV27 and TRBJ1-2; TRBD1 agrees at 9 bases. J gave up 3 bases and V 5 bases, and 7 bases lay outside the gene matches. The CDR3 totals 15 residues. CDR1 is MNHEY and CDR2 is SMNVEV in the germline V gene (reference sequence). The CDR3 loop reads CASSPGTGYHYGYTF. CDR3 in DNA: TGTGCCAGCAGTCCCGGGACAGGGTATCACTATGGCTACACCTTC.